The entry below gives a single T cell receptor (beta chain) sequence along with its context. Its antigen is undetermined. The data were obtained in a study of cytomegalovirus exposure and HLA in healthy donors. This CDR3 is 15 amino acids long. With 4 bases removed from V and 6 bases from J, the gap between germline ends came to 18 bases. The germline V gene encodes CDR1 MDHEN and CDR2 SYDVKM. PCR employed 60 Vbeta and 13 Jbeta primers. Profiled with immunoSEQ multiplex PCR; TCRdb holds only in-frame clones, not every one. The sample consists of under 200,000 clones, 75% to 80% of them appearing once. Study-wide results and limits: Researchers reported in a later analysis that common viral pathogens appeared linked to several top clusters.

This receptor was identified in a woman aged 40 to 55 in good health and CMV-seropositive. V is TRBV28 and J is TRBJ1-1; D ambiguous. Material for sequencing was PBMCs. CDR3 sequence: CASSSGSGSLAEAFF. CDR3 in DNA: TGTGCCAGCAGTTCGGGCTCGGGGAGCCTTGCTGAAGCTTTCTTT.